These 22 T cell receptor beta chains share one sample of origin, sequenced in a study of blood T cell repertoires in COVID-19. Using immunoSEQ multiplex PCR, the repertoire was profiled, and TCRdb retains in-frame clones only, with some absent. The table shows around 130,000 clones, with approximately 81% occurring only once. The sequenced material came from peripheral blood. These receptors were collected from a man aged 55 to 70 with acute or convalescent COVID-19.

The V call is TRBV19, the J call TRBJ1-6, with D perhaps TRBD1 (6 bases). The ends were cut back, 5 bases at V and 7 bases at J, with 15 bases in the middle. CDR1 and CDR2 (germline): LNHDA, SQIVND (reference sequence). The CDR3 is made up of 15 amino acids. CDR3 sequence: CASSLEQGLNSPLHF. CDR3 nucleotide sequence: TGTGCCAGTAGTCTCGAACAGGGCCTCAATTCACCCCTCCACTTT.

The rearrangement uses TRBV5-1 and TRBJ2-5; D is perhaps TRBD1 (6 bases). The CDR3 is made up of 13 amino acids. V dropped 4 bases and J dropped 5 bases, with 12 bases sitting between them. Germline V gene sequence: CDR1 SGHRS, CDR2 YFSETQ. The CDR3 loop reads CASSARGEETQYF. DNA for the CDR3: TGCGCCAGCAGCGCCAGGGGCGAGGAGACCCAGTACTTC.

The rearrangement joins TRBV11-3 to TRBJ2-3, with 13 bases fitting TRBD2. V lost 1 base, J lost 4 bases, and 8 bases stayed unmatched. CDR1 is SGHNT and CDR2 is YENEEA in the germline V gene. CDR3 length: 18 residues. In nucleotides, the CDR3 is TGTGCCAGCAGCTTAGGGACTAGCGGGGGCCTTAATGCAGATACGCAGTATTTT. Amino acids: CASSLGTSGGLNADTQYF. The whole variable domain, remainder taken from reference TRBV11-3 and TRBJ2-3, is EAGVVQSPRYKIIEKKQPVAFWCNPISGHNTLYWYLQNLGQGPELLIRYENEEAVDDSQLPKDRFSAERLKGVDSTLKIQPAELGDSAVYLCASSLGTSGGLNADTQYFGPGTRLTVL.

CDR3 amino acids: CAWRQITGVNSPLHF. CDR3 DNA: TGTGCCTGGAGGCAGATTACAGGGGTCAATTCACCCCTCCACTTT. This sequence joins TRBV30 and TRBJ1-6; 7 positions agree with TRBD1. Germline V gene sequence: CDR1 GTSNPN, CDR2 SVGIG (reference sequence). This CDR3 is built from 15 residues. V gave up 3 bases and J gave up 7 bases; unmatched junction bases: 9.

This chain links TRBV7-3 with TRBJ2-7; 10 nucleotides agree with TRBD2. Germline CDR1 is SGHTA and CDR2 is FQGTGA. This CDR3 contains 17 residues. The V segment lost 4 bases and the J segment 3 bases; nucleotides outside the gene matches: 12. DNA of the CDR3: TGTGCCAGCAGCTCCACTAGCGGGGAAATGAAAATCTACGAGCAGTACTTC. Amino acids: CASSSTSGEMKIYEQYF.

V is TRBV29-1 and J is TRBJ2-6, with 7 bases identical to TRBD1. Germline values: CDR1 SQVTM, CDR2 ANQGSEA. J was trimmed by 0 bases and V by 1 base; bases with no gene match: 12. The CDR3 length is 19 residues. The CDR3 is CSVEGLVGQSYSGANVLTF. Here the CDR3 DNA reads TGCAGCGTTGAAGGCCTCGTGGGACAGTCCTACTCTGGGGCCAACGTCCTGACTTTC. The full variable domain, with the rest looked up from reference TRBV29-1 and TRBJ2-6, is SAVISQKPSRDICQRGTSLTIQCQVDSQVTMMFWYRQQPGQSLTLIATANQGSEATYESGFVIDKFPISRPNLTFSTLTVSNMSPEDSSIYLCSVEGLVGQSYSGANVLTFGAGSRLTVL.

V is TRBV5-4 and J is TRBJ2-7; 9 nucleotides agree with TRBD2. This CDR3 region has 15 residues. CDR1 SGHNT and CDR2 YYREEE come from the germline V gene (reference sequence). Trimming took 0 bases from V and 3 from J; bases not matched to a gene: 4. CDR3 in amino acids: CASSLGVAGVYEQYF. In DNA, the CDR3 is TGTGCCAGCAGCTTGGGCGTAGCGGGAGTCTACGAGCAGTACTTC.

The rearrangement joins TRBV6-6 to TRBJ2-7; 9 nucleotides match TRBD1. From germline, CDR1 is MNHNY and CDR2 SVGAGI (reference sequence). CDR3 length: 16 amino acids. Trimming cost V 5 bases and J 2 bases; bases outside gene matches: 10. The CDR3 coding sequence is TGTGCCAGCAGTCCCCTGGGACAGGGAGTCCCCTACGAGCAGTACTTC. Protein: CASSPLGQGVPYEQYF.

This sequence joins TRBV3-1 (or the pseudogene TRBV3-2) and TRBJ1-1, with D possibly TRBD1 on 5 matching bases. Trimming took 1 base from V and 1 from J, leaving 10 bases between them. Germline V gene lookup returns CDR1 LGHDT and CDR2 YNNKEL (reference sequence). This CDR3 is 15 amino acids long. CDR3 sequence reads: CASSQVDTRNTEAFF. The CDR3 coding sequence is TGTGCCAGCAGCCAAGTGGACACAAGGAACACTGAAGCTTTCTTT.

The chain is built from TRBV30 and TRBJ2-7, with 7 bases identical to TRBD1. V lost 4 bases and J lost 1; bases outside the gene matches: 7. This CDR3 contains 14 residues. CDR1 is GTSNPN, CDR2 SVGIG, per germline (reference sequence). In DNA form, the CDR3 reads TGTGCCTGGAAGGGACAGTTTACATCCTACGAGCAGTACTTC. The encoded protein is CAWKGQFTSYEQYF. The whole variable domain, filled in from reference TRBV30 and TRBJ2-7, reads SQTIHQWPATLVQPVGSPLSLECTVEGTSNPNLYWYRQAAGRGLQLLFYSVGIGQISSEVPQNLSASRPQDRQFILSSKKLLLSDSGFYLCAWKGQFTSYEQYFGPGTRLTVT.

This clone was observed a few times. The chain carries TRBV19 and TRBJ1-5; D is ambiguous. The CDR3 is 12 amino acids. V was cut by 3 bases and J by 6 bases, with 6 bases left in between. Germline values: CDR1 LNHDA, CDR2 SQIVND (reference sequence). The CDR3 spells CASSMISQPQHF. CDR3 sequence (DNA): TGTGCCAGTAGTATGATCAGTCAGCCCCAGCATTTT.

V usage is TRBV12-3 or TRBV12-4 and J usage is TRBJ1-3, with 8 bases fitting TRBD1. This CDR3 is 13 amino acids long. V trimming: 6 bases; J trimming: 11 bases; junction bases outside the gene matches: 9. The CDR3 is CASSRQGFRSIYF. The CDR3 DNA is TGTGCCAGCAGCCGACAGGGGTTTAGGTCCATATATTTT.

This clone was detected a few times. The chain's CDR3 is CASTDRVNSPLHF. As DNA, the CDR3 is TGTGCCAGCACAGACAGGGTCAATTCACCCCTCCACTTT. This chain uses TRBV19 with TRBJ1-6; 7 bases map to TRBD1. The germline V gene has CDR1 LNHDA and CDR2 SQIVND (reference sequence). The V and J ends lost 9 bases and 7 bases, in that order; junction bases with no gene match: 6. The CDR3 runs 13 residues.

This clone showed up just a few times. CDR3 in amino acids: CASSELGQLTNEQFF. CDR3 in DNA: TGTGCCAGCAGTGAACTCGGACAGCTCACCAATGAGCAGTTCTTC. This chain joins TRBV6-1 and TRBJ2-1; D perhaps matches TRBD1 (6 bases). Germline V gene sequence: CDR1 MNHNS, CDR2 SASEGT. The CDR3 is 15 residues long. V was trimmed by 2 bases and J by 6 bases, leaving 14 bases between them.

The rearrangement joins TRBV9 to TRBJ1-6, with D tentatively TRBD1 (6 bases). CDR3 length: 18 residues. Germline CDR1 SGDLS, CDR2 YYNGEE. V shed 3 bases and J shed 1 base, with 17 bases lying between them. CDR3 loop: CASSAAEVQGSYNSPLHF. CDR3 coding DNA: TGTGCCAGCAGCGCCGCCGAGGTACAGGGTTCCTATAATTCACCCCTCCACTTT. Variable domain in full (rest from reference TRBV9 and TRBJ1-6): DSGVTQTPKHLITATGQRVTLRCSPRSGDLSVYWYQQSLDQGLQFLIQYYNGEERAKGNILERFSAQQFPDLHSELNLSSLELGDSALYFCASSAAEVQGSYNSPLHFGNGTRLTVT.

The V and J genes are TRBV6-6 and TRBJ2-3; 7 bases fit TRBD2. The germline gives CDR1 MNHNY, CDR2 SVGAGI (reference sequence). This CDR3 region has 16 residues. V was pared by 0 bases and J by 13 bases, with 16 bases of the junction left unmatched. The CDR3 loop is CASSYSKVEIGLEKYF. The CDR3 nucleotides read TGTGCCAGCAGTTACTCGAAGGTGGAAATAGGACTAGAGAAGTATTTT.

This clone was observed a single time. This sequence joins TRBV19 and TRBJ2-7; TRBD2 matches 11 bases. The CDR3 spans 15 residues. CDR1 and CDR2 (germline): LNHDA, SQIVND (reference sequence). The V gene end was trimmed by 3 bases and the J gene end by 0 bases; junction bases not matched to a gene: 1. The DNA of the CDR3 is TGTGCCAGTAGTATGGGACTAGCGGACTCCTACGAGCAGTACTTC. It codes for CASSMGLADSYEQYF.

CDR3 bases: TGTGCCAGCAGCCAACGTGGGGGAGGGAACACTGAAGCTTTCTTT. It specifies CASSQRGGGNTEAFF. The chain is built from TRBV3-1 (or the pseudogene TRBV3-2) and TRBJ1-1; tentatively, D is TRBD1 (5 bases). CDR3 length equals 15 residues. V lost 2 bases to trimming and J lost 1 base, with 11 bases between them. Germline CDR1 and CDR2: LGHDT and YNNKEL (reference sequence).

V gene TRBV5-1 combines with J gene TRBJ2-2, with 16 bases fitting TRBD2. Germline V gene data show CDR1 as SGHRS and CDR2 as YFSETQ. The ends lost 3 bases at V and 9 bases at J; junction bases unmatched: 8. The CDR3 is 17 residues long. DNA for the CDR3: TGCGCCAGCAGCTCGGGACTAGCGGGGGGGCCCTTTTGGGAGCTGTTTTTT. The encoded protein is CASSSGLAGGPFWELFF.

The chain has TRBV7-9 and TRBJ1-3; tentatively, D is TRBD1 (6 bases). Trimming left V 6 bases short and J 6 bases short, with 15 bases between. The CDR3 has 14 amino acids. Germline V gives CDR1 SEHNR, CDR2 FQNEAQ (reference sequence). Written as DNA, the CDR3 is TGTGCCAGCAGATTACAGGGAATAGAAAACACCATATATTTT. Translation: CASRLQGIENTIYF.

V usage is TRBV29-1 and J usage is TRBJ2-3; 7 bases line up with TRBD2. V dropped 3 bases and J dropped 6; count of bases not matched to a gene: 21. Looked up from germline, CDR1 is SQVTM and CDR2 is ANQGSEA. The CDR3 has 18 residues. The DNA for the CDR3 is TGCAGCGTTGACGGGGACCCCGGCGGGAGAGGAATCGACGATACGCAGTATTTT. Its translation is CSVDGDPGGRGIDDTQYF.

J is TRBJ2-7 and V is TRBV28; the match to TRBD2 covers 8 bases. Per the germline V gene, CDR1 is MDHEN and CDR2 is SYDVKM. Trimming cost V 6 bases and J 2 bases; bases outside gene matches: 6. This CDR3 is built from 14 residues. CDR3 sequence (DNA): TGTGCCAGCAGCCGGCCCGGGGGGGCCTACGAGCAGTACTTC. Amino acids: CASSRPGGAYEQYF.